What follows describes a single TCR beta chain. Trimming removed 6 bases from V and 2 bases from J; junction bases left unmatched: 0. The CDR3 is made up of 12 amino acids. The germline gives CDR1 MNHEY, CDR2 SVGAGI. This sample is part of a study of control samples from healthy donors and cancer patients. The repertoire was sequenced with immunoSEQ multiplex PCR; TCRdb's copy has only in-frame clones and lacks some. The table has about 160,000 clones, roughly 94% seen once. This TCR derives from a man aged 55-75 years with colorectal cancer. This rearrangement joins TRBV6-5 to TRBJ1-2; 7 bases align to TRBD1. The sequenced sample was PBMCs. The CDR3 coding sequence is TGTGCCAGCAGGGGACAGAACTATGGCTACACCTTC. Translation: CASRGQNYGYTF.